Presented here are 6 T cell receptor beta chains from one specimen sequenced in a study of neurological immune-mediated disorders. TCRdb re-called the 5' RACE reads with MiXCR, one entry per CDR3 protein. The sample has 45,000 to 55,000 distinct CDR3 sequences, over 3.5% seen once. The sequenced sample consisted of PBMCs. The receptors were sampled from a man aged 55 to 70 with multiple sclerosis.

This clonotype was seen at least ten times. The gene calls are TRBV20-1 and TRBJ2-1, with TRBD2 identical over 11 bases. The CDR3 is 14 residues long. V was clipped by 4 bases and J by 9 bases; unmatched bases: 8. The germline V gene encodes CDR1 DFQATT and CDR2 SNEGSKA (reference sequence). The CDR3 sequence is CSAKGLAGGFEQFF. The CDR3 DNA sequence: TGCAGTGCTAAGGGGCTAGCGGGGGGATTTGAGCAGTTCTTC.

This clonotype came up a few times. The chain recombines TRBV14 with TRBJ1-1; D ambiguous. V was shortened by 5 bases and J by 7 bases, with 17 bases between the two germline ends. The CDR3 consists of 14 residues. Germline CDR1 SGHDN, CDR2 FVKESK. The CDR3: CASSFRRKLLEAFF. CDR3 in DNA: TGTGCCAGCAGCTTCCGACGAAAACTGCTTGAAGCTTTCTTT.

This clonotype was counted many times. The rearrangement uses TRBV7-9 and TRBJ2-1, with TRBD1 matching 9 bases. J gave up 0 bases and V 3 bases, and 18 bases lay outside the gene matches. The CDR3 is 21 residues long. Germline values: CDR1 SEHNR, CDR2 FQNEAQ (reference sequence). The CDR3 DNA follows: TGTGCCAGCAGCTTCGTACTCGGGACAGGGTCTCTTTTAAGCTCCTACAATGAGCAGTTCTTC. Translated: CASSFVLGTGSLLSSYNEQFF. Combining the CDR3 with reference TRBV7-9 and TRBJ2-1 gives the whole variable domain DTGVSQNPRHKITKRGQNVTFRCDPISEHNRLYWYRQTLGQGPEFLTYFQNEAQLEKSRLLSDRFSAERPKGSFSTLEIQRTEQGDSAMYLCASSFVLGTGSLLSSYNEQFFGPGTRLTVL.

This clonotype has a count of ten or more. The chain carries TRBV5-5 and TRBJ2-2; perhaps TRBD2 as D (6 bases). CDR3 size: 14 residues. V was trimmed by 5 bases and J by 2 bases, leaving 10 bases between them. From germline, CDR1 is SGHKS and CDR2 YYEKEE (reference sequence). CDR3: CASRRLGNTGELFF. CDR3 nucleotides: TGTGCCAGCAGACGACTAGGAAACACCGGGGAGCTGTTTTTT.

This clonotype was observed at least ten times. J is TRBJ2-4 and V is TRBV3-1, with 8 nucleotides matching TRBD2. Per the germline V gene, CDR1 is LGHDT and CDR2 is YNNKEL (reference sequence). The junction had 7 bases not matched to a gene; V was cut back by 2 bases and J by 13 bases. The CDR3 contains 13 residues. This CDR3 reads CASSQRSGRGQYF. In DNA, the CDR3 is TGTGCCAGCAGCCAAAGGAGCGGGAGAGGACAGTACTTC.

By its share, this clonotype is medium-sized (0.01 to 0.1%). The chain carries TRBV3-1 and TRBJ1-1, with 11 nucleotides matching TRBD1. This CDR3 spans 16 amino acids. Trimming removed 6 bases from V and 0 bases from J; junction bases left unmatched: 6. Germline V gene lookup returns CDR1 LGHDT and CDR2 YNNKEL (reference sequence). CDR3 residues: CASRRGTGGMNTEAFF. DNA of the CDR3: TGTGCCAGCAGACGAGGGACAGGGGGAATGAACACTGAAGCTTTCTTT.